This is a list of T cell receptor beta chains from one sample in a study of cytomegalovirus exposure and HLA in healthy donors. Generated by immunoSEQ multiplex PCR, the TCRdb table keeps only in-frame clones and is missing some. The sample has 200,000 to 250,000 clones; approximately 68% are singletons. The specimen sequenced was PBMCs. These receptors originate from a woman between 25 and 40 years old in good health and CMV-seronegative. Both conserved end residues are trimmed from each CDR3. Fields, in order: CDR3 protein, J gene, V gene.

CDR3aa: AISGLAGTNNEQF
j_gene: TRBJ2-1
v_gene: TRBV10-3

CDR3aa: AWTPGHRGKNEKLF
j_gene: TRBJ1-4
v_gene: TRBV30

CDR3aa: ASSVSLAGGGNEQF
j_gene: TRBJ2-1
v_gene: TRBV9

CDR3aa: ASSPRDYPPADTQY
j_gene: TRBJ2-3
v_gene: TRBV9

CDR3aa: ASSLGGSGDTQY
j_gene: TRBJ2-3
v_gene: TRBV5-4

CDR3aa: ASSFTGLKEAQY
j_gene: TRBJ2-5
v_gene: TRBV7-2

CDR3aa: ASYVQVEAF
j_gene: TRBJ1-1
v_gene: TRBV21-1

CDR3aa: ASSVFRTSGNHEQF
j_gene: TRBJ2-1
v_gene: TRBV2

CDR3aa: ASRKGQGAFTGELF
j_gene: TRBJ2-2
v_gene: TRBV25-1

CDR3aa: ASSGPGQGTQPQH
j_gene: TRBJ1-5
v_gene: TRBV6-5

CDR3aa: ASSHGTALDEQY
j_gene: TRBJ2-7
v_gene: TRBV6-6

CDR3aa: ASSSDRADEQF
j_gene: TRBJ2-1
v_gene: TRBV5-6

CDR3aa: ASSWDRGDYGYT
j_gene: TRBJ1-2
v_gene: TRBV5-4

CDR3aa: ASSLTGGRTDTQY
j_gene: TRBJ2-3
v_gene: TRBV27

CDR3aa: ASKGFGNQPQH
j_gene: TRBJ1-5
v_gene: TRBV2

CDR3aa: ASSEAPGGEYNSPLH
j_gene: TRBJ1-6
v_gene: TRBV6-1

CDR3aa: ASRQASRNTEAF
j_gene: TRBJ1-1
v_gene: TRBV6-1

CDR3aa: ASSEITGPGELF
j_gene: TRBJ2-2
v_gene: TRBV6-5

CDR3aa: ASSYTGGRYEQY
j_gene: TRBJ2-7
v_gene: TRBV6-5

CDR3aa: ASSFSPDRAHGYT
j_gene: TRBJ1-2
v_gene: TRBV5-6

CDR3aa: ASSREGAYGYT
j_gene: TRBJ1-2
v_gene: TRBV6-6

CDR3aa: ASSPSVYSNQPQH
j_gene: TRBJ1-5
v_gene: TRBV6-1

CDR3aa: ASSRSLNTEAF
j_gene: TRBJ1-1
v_gene: TRBV7-9

CDR3aa: ASSLVYYRREDGELF
j_gene: TRBJ2-2
v_gene: TRBV11-2

CDR3aa: GWSARMGTGGTHGYT
j_gene: TRBJ1-2
v_gene: TRBV30

CDR3aa: ASSTGDRDEKLF
j_gene: TRBJ1-4
v_gene: TRBV6-5

CDR3aa: ASSLSEGGNYGYT
j_gene: TRBJ1-2
v_gene: TRBV5-4

CDR3aa: ASGPFSGSSYEQY
j_gene: TRBJ2-7
v_gene: TRBV12-5

CDR3aa: ASSRDRDNSPLH
j_gene: TRBJ1-6
v_gene: TRBV5-4

CDR3aa: ASSATGNTEAF
j_gene: TRBJ1-1
v_gene: TRBV9

CDR3aa: ASILAGGYNEQF
j_gene: TRBJ2-1
v_gene: TRBV7-9

CDR3aa: SLETGDSVYGYT
j_gene: TRBJ1-2
v_gene: TRBV29-1

CDR3aa: ASSLWSDQETQY
j_gene: TRBJ2-5
v_gene: TRBV7-9

CDR3aa: ASSSTPGLNTGELF
j_gene: TRBJ2-2
v_gene: TRBV5-1

CDR3aa: ASSQGTSANSGANVLT
j_gene: TRBJ2-6
v_gene: TRBV7-9

CDR3aa: AWSPRDRGAQY
j_gene: TRBJ2-7
v_gene: TRBV30

CDR3aa: ASSLGGSTYNEQF
j_gene: TRBJ2-1
v_gene: TRBV11-3

CDR3aa: AWSVGGERGTDTQY
j_gene: TRBJ2-3
v_gene: TRBV30

CDR3aa: ASSQSGKEQF
j_gene: TRBJ2-1
v_gene: TRBV7-3

CDR3aa: ASSFGQEGDTQY
j_gene: TRBJ2-3
v_gene: TRBV6-6

CDR3aa: ASSLKGGSAYVSGNTIY
j_gene: TRBJ1-3
v_gene: TRBV9